This TCR beta chain was obtained from a study of cytomegalovirus exposure and HLA in healthy donors. The donors formed part of the roughly 120-subject validation cohort, distinct from the roughly 620-subject first cohort. Of note for this clone: As yet, its antigen is unknown.

General study findings and limits: Cytomegalovirus association was assigned to under 200 TCR beta chains. Researchers reported that three CMV-associated chains were confirmed in vitro as CMV antigen-specific.

Data came from immunoSEQ multiplex PCR; TCRdb stores just in-frame clones and leaves some out. The repertoire consists of more than 95,000 clones, with 75% to 90% occurring once and the leading ten covering about 4.1%. This receptor was obtained from a man aged 18-30 years in good health and CMV-seropositive. Sequenced: PBMCs.

This CDR3 reads CASSLSTGELFF. For the CDR3, the DNA is TGCGCCAGCAGCTTGTCGACCGGGGAGCTGTTTTTT. The chain combines TRBV5-1 with TRBJ2-2; D ambiguous. From germline, CDR1 is SGHRS and CDR2 YFSETQ. CDR3 length: 12 amino acids. Trimming pared 1 base from V and 5 bases from J, leaving 3 bases between.